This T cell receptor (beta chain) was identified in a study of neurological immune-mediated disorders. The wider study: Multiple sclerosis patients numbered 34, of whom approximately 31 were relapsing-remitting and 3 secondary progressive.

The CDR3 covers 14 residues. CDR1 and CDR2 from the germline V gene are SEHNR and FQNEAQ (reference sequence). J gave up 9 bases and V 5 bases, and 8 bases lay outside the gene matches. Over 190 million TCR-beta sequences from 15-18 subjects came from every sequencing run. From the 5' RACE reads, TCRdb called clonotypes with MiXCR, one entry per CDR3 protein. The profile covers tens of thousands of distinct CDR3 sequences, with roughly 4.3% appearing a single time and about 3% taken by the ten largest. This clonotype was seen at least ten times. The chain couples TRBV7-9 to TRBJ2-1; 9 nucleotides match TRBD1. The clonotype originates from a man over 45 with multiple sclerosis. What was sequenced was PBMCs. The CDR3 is CASSAPGQGGEQFF. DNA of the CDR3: TGTGCCAGCAGCGCCCCGGGACAGGGAGGTGAGCAGTTCTTC. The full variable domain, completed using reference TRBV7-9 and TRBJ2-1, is DTGVSQNPRHKITKRGQNVTFRCDPISEHNRLYWYRQTLGQGPEFLTYFQNEAQLEKSRLLSDRFSAERPKGSFSTLEIQRTEQGDSAMYLCASSAPGQGGEQFFGPGTRLTVL.